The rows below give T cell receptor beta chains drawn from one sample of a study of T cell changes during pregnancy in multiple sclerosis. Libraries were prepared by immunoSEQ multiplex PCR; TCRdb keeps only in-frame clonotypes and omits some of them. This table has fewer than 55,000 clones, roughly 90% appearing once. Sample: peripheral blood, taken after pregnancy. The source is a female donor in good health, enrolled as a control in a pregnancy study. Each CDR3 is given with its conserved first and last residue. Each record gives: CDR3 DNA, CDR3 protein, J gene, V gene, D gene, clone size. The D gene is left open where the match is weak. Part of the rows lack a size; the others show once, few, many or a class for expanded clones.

TGTGCCAGCAGCCATATGCGGGTCCCACGCCCCAATGAGCAGTTCTTC CASSHMRVPRPNEQFF TRBJ2-1 TRBV7-8 . once
TGCGCCAGCAGCCAAGGGGCCAGCGGGGCCTTCTCCTACGAGCAGTACTTC CASSQGASGAFSYEQYF TRBJ2-7 TRBV4-3 TRBD2 .
TGTGCCAGCAGCTTGGGACAGGCCTACTATGGCTACACCTTC CASSLGQAYYGYTF TRBJ1-2 TRBV5-6 . .
TGTGCCAGCAGAGAGGACAGTTATCAGCCCCAGCATTTT CASREDSYQPQHF TRBJ1-5 TRBV27 . .
TGTGCCAGCAGTAGGGACTACACCGGGGAGCTGTTTTTT CASSRDYTGELFF TRBJ2-2 TRBV6-4 . .
TGTGCCAGCTCACAAAGGGGAAACTCCCGAAACTACGAGCAGTACTTC CASSQRGNSRNYEQYF TRBJ2-7 TRBV18 . .
TGCGCCAGCAGCCTATCTCGCGGGGAGGTCCAAGAGACCCAGTACTTC CASSLSRGEVQETQYF TRBJ2-5 TRBV5-1 . .
TGTGCCAGCAGCGTAGCTACGGGTGGAGGGGAAAAACTGTTTTTT CASSVATGGGEKLFF TRBJ1-4 TRBV9 . few
TGTGCCAGCAGCACACAGCCCCAGGGGGCGGCTTTCTTT CASSTQPQGAAFF TRBJ1-1 TRBV7-3 TRBD1 .
TGTGCCAGCAGTGAAGAAGGGGCAGGGAACTATGGCTACACCTTC CASSEEGAGNYGYTF TRBJ1-2 TRBV6-1 . .
TGTGCCAGCAGCGTAGGATCGTGGAGGGGGACTAACCCTGAAGCTTTCTTT CASSVGSWRGTNPEAFF TRBJ1-1 TRBV9 . .
TGTGCCAGCAGCGTCGACGCGGGCAGACCGTTCTTC CASSVDAGRPFF TRBJ2-1 TRBV7-2 . .
TGCGCCAGCCGACTAGCGGATTACAATGAGCAGTTCTTC CASRLADYNEQFF TRBJ2-1 TRBV5-1 TRBD2 .
TGTGCCAGTGGGACAGGAGGGAATTCACCCCTCCACTTT CASGTGGNSPLHF TRBJ1-6 TRBV19 TRBD1 .
TGTGCCAGCAGCTCAACATCAGGGGGCACGGGCTACACCTTC CASSSTSGGTGYTF TRBJ1-2 TRBV7-3 TRBD1 .
TGTGCCAGCAGCTCCGAACCACAGACCGACTATGGCTACACCTTC CASSSEPQTDYGYTF TRBJ1-2 TRBV7-6 . .
TGTGCCAGCAGTATCACAGGGTTTGGCTACACCTTC CASSITGFGYTF TRBJ1-2 TRBV6-1 . .
TGTGCCAGCTCACCCCTCCCGGGTAACACTGAAGCTTTCTTT CASSPLPGNTEAFF TRBJ1-1 TRBV18 . .
TGTGCCAGCAGCTTAGTTCTAGCGGGGGACACAGATACGCAGTATTTT CASSLVLAGDTDTQYF TRBJ2-3 TRBV7-9 TRBD2 .
TGTGCCAGTAAAGGACAGGGTTCGTCTGGGGCCAACGTCCTGACTTTC CASKGQGSSGANVLTF TRBJ2-6 TRBV19 TRBD1 once
TGTGCCAGCAGCTTCCAGGGGAACTATGGCTACACCTTC CASSFQGNYGYTF TRBJ1-2 TRBV7-9 . .
TGTGCCAGCAGTTTGAGGACTGAAGCTTTCTTT CASSLRTEAFF TRBJ1-1 TRBV6-5 . .